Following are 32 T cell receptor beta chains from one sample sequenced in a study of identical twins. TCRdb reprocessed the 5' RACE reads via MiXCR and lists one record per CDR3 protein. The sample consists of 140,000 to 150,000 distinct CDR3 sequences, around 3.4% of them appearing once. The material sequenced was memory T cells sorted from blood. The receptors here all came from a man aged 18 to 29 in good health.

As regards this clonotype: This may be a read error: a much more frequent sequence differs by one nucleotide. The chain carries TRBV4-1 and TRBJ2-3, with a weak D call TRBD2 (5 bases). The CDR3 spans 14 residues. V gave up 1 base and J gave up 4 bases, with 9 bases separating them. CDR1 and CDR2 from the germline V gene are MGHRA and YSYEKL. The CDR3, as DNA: TGCGCCAGCAGCCAAGGGGTTAGCGCAGATACGCAGTATTTT. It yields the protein CASSQGVSADTQYF.

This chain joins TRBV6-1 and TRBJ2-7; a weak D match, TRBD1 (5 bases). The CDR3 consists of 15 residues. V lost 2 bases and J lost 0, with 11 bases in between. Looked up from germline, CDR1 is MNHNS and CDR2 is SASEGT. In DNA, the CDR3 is TGTGCCAGCAGTGAATGGGGCATGAGCTCCTACGAGCAGTACTTC. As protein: CASSEWGMSSYEQYF.

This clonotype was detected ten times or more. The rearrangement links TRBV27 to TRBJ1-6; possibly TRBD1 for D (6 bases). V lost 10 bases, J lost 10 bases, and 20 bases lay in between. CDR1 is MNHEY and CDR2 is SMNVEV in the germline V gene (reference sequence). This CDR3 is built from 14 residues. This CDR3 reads CATKYRASGSPLHF. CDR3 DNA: TGTGCCACCAAATACAGGGCATCCGGCTCACCCCTCCACTTT.

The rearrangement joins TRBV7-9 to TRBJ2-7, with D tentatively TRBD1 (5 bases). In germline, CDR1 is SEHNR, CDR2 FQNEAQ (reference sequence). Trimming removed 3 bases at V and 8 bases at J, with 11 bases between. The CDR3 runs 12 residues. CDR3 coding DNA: TGTGCCAGCAGCTTCCAGGGTGCTAAGCAGTACGTC. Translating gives CASSFQGAKQYV.

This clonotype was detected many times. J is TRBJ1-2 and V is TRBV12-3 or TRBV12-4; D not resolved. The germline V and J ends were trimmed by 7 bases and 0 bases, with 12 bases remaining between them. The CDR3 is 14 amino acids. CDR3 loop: CASTLSGTNYGYTF. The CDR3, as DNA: TGTGCCAGCACACTGTCGGGGACTAACTATGGCTACACCTTC.

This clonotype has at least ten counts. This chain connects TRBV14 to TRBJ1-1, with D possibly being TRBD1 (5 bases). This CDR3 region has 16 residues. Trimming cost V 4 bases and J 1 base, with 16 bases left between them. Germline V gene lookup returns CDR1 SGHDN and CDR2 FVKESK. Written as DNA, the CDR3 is TGTGCCAGCAGCCCGCTTTATGGAGACAGGAACACTGAAGCTTTCTTT. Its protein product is CASSPLYGDRNTEAFF.

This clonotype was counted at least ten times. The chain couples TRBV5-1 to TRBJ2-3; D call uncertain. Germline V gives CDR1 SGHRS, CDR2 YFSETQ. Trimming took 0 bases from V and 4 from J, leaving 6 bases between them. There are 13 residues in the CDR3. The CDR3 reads CASSLARADTQYF. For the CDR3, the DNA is TGCGCCAGCAGCTTGGCCCGGGCAGATACGCAGTATTTT.

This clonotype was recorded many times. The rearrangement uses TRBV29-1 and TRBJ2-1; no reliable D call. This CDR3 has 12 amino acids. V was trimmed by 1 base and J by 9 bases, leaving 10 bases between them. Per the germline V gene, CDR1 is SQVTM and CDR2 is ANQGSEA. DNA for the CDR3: TGCAGCGTTGAAGCGACCCTAAGTGAGCAGTTCTTC. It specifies CSVEATLSEQFF.

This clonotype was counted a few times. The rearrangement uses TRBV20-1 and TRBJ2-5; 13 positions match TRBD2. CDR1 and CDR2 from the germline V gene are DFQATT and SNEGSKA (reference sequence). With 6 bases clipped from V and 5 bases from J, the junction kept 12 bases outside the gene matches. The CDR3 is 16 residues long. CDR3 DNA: TGCAGTGCGCGACCAGCGACTAGCGGGAGGAAGGAGACCCAGTACTTC. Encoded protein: CSARPATSGRKETQYF.

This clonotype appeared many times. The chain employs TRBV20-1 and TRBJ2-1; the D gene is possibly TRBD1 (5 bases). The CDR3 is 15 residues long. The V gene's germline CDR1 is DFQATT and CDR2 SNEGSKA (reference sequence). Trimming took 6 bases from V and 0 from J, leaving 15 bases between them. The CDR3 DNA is TGCAGTGCAAAACAGGTGACGAGCTCCTACAATGAGCAGTTCTTC. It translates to CSAKQVTSSYNEQFF.

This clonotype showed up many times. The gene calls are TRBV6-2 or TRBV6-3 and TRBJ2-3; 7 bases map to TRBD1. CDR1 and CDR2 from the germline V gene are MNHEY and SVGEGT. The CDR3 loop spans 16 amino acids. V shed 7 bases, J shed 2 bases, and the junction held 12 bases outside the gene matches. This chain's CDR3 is CASTSTGALLTDTQYF. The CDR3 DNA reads TGTGCCAGCACTTCAACAGGGGCTCTCCTCACAGATACGCAGTATTTT.

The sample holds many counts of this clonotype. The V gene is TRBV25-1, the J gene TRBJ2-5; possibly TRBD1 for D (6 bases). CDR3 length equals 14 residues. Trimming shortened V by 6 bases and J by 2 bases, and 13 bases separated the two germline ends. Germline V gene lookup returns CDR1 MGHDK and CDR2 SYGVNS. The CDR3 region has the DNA TGTGCCAGCAGCGAGACAGGCGTACAAGAGACCCAGTACTTC. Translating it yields CASSETGVQETQYF.

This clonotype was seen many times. The CDR3 loop reads CASRTGTSGRGDTQYF. In nucleotides, the CDR3 is TGTGCCAGCAGGACCGGGACTAGCGGGAGGGGAGATACGCAGTATTTT. V is TRBV28 and J is TRBJ2-3, with 16 bases lining up with TRBD2. This CDR3 contains 16 residues. Looked up from germline, CDR1 is MDHEN and CDR2 is SYDVKM. The V gene end was trimmed by 6 bases and the J gene end by 5 bases; junction bases not matched to a gene: 5.

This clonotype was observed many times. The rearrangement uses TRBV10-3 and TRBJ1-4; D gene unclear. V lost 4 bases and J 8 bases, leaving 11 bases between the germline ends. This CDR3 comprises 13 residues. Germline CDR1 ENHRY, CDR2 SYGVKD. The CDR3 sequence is CAISAGEHEKLFF. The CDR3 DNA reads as TGTGCCATCAGTGCCGGGGAGCACGAAAAACTGTTTTTT.

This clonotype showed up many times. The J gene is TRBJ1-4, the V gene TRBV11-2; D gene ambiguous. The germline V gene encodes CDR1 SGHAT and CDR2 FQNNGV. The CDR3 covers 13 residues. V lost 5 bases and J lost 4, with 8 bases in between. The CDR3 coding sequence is TGTGCCAGCAGCCCCGTGTTTAATGAAAAACTGTTTTTT. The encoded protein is CASSPVFNEKLFF.

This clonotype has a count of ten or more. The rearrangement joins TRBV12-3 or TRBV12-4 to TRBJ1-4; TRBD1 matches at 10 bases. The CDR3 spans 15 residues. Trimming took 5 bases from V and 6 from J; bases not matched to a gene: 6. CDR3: CASSPQTGGYEKLFF. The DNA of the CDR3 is TGTGCCAGCAGTCCGCAGACAGGGGGCTATGAAAAACTGTTTTTT.

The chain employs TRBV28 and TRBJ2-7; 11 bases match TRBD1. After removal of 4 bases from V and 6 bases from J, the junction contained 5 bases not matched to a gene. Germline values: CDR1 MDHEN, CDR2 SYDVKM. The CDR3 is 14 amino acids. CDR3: CASSWDRGLAEQYF. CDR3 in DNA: TGTGCCAGCAGTTGGGACAGGGGGTTGGCCGAGCAGTACTTC.

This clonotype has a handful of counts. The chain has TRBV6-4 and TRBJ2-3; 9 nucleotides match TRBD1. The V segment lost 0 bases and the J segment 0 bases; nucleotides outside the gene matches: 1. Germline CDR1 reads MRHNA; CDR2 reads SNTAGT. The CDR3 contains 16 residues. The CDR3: CASSDSQGASTDTQYF. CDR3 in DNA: TGTGCCAGCAGTGACTCACAGGGGGCTAGCACAGATACGCAGTATTTT.

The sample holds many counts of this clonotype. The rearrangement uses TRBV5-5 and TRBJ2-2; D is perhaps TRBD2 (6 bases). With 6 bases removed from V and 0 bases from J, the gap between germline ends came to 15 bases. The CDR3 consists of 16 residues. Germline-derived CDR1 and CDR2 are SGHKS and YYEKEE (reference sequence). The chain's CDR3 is CASIFGSGANTGELFF. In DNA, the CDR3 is TGTGCCAGCATATTCGGTAGCGGCGCGAACACCGGGGAGCTGTTTTTT.

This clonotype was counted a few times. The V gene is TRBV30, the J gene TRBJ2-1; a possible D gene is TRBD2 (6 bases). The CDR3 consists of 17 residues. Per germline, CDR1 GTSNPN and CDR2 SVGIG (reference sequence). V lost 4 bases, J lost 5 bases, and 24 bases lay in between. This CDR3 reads CAWTSKDQAGRDNEQFF. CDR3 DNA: TGTGCCTGGACCTCTAAAGACCAAGCGGGTAGGGACAATGAGCAGTTCTTC.

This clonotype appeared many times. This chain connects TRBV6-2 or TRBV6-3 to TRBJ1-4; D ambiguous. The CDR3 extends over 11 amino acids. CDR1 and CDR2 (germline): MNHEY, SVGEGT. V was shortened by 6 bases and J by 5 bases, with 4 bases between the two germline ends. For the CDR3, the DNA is TGTGCCAGCAGCCAGAATGAAAAACTGTTTTTT. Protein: CASSQNEKLFF.

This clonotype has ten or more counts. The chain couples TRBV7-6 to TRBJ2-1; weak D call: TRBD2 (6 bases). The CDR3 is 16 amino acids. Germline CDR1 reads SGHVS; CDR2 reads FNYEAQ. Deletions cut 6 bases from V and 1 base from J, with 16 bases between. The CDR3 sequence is CASRALTGDSYNEQFF. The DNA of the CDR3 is TGTGCCAGCAGAGCTTTAACGGGAGATTCCTACAATGAGCAGTTCTTC.

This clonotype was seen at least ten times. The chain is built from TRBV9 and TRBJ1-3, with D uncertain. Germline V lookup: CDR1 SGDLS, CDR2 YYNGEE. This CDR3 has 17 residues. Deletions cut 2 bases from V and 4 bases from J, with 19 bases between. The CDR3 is CASSVSPSWSAGNTIYF. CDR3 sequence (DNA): TGTGCCAGCAGCGTGTCACCCTCCTGGTCGGCAGGAAACACCATATATTTT. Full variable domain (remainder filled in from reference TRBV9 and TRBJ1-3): DSGVTQTPKHLITATGQRVTLRCSPRSGDLSVYWYQQSLDQGLQFLIQYYNGEERAKGNILERFSAQQFPDLHSELNLSSLELGDSALYFCASSVSPSWSAGNTIYFGEGSWLTVV.

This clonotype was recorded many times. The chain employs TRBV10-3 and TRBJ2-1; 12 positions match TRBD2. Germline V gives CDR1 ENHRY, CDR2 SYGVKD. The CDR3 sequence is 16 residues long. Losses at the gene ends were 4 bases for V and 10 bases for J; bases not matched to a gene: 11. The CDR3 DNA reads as TGTGCCATCAGTGGACGACTAGCGGGAGATCCGGGCGAGCAGTTCTTC. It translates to CAISGRLAGDPGEQFF.

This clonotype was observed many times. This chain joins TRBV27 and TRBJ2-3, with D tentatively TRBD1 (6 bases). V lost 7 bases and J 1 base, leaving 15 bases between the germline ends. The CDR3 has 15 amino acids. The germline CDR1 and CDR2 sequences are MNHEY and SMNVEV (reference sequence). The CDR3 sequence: CASKTGQLRTDTQYF. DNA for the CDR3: TGTGCCAGCAAAACAGGGCAACTCCGCACAGATACGCAGTATTTT.

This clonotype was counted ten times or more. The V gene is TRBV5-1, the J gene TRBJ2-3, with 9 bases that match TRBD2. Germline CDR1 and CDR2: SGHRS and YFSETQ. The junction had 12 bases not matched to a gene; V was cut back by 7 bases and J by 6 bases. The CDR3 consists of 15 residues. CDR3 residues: CASGPLAGNVDTQYF. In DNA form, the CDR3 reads TGCGCCAGCGGACCCCTAGCGGGAAACGTGGATACGCAGTATTTT.

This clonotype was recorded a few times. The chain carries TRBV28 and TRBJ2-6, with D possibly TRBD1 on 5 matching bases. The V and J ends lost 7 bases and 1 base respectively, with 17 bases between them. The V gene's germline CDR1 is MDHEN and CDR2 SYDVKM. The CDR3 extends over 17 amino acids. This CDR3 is CASNVQGIGSGANVLTF. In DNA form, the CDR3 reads TGTGCCAGCAATGTTCAGGGAATTGGGTCTGGGGCCAACGTCCTGACTTTC.

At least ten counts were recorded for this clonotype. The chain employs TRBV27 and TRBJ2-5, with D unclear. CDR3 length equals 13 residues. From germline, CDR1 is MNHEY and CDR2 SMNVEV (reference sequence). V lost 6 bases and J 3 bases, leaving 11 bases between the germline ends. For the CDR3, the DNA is TGTGCCAGCAGGATAGATAAAAAAGAGACCCAGTACTTC. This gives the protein CASRIDKKETQYF.

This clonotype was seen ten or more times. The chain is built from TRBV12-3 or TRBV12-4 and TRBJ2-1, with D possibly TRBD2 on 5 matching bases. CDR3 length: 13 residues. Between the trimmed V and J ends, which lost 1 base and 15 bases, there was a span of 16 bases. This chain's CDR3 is CASSLEDSSGGFF. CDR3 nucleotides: TGTGCCAGCAGTTTAGAAGATTCCTCCGGAGGGTTCTTC.

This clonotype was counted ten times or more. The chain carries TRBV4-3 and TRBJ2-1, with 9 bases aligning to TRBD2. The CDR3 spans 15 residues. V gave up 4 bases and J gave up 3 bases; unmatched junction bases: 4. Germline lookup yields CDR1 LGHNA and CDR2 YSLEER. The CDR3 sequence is CASSLLAGNYNEQFF. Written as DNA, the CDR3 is TGCGCCAGCAGCCTCCTAGCGGGAAACTACAATGAGCAGTTCTTC.

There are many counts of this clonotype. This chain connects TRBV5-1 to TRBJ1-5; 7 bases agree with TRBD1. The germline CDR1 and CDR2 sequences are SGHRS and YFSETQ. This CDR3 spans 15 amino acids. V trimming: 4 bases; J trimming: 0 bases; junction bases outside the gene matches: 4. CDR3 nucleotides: TGCGCCAGCAGCCTCGGGACAGATAGCAATCAGCCCCAGCATTTT. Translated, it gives CASSLGTDSNQPQHF.

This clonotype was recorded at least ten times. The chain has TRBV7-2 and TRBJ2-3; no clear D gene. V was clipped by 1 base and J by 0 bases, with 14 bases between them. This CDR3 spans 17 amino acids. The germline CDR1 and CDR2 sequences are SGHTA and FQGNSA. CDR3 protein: CASSLVGAGTSTDTQYF. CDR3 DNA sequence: TGTGCCAGCAGCTTAGTTGGTGCAGGAACTAGCACAGATACGCAGTATTTT.